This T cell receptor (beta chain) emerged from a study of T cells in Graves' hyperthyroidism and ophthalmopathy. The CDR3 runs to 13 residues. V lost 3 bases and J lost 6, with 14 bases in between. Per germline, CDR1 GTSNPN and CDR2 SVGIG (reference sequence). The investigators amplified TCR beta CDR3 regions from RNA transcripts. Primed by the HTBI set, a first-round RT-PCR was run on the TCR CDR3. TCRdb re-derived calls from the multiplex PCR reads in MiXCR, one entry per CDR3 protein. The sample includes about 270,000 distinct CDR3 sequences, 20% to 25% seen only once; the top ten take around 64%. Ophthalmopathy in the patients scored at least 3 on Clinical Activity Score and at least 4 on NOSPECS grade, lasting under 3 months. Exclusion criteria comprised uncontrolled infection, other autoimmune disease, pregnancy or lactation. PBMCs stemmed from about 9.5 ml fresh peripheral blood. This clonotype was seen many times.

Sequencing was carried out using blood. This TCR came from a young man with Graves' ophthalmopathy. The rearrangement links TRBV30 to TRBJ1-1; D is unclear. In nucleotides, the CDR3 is TGTGCCTGGAGCGACCGTGGGTTCTCTGAAGCTTTCTTT. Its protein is CAWSDRGFSEAFF.